A selection of T cell receptor beta chains follows, all from one sample in a study of T cell responses to AZD1222 COVID-19 vaccine. Libraries were prepared by immunoSEQ multiplex PCR; TCRdb keeps only in-frame clonotypes and omits some of them. In the table there are some 92,000 clones, approximately 91% of which are singletons. This sample comprised peripheral blood, obtained on day 0 of AZD1222 vaccination. The receptor set was obtained from an adult in good health. Each CDR3 is given with its conserved first and last residue.

v_call: TRBV7-2; cdr3_aa: CASTNRRGATDTQYF
v_call: TRBV4-3; cdr3_aa: CASSQDYTGQYYNEQFF
v_call: TRBV9; cdr3_aa: CASSGTLAGASGELFF
v_call: TRBV2; cdr3_aa: CASSENTGRYEQYF
v_call: TRBV28; cdr3_aa: CASSFGRTGDWRNQPQHF
v_call: TRBV5-1; cdr3_aa: CASSLKPPAGATEAFF
v_call: TRBV6-5; cdr3_aa: CASSYSTGIGYGYTF
v_call: TRBV4-1; cdr3_aa: CASTLTGAVSEAFF
v_call: TRBV10-1; cdr3_aa: CASLGTGYRNQPQHF
v_call: TRBV9; cdr3_aa: CASTPSGGAGTEAFF
v_call: TRBV14; cdr3_aa: CASSQGLALSYEQYF
v_call: TRBV7-9; cdr3_aa: CASSSPGLAGGGGELFF
v_call: TRBV5-1; cdr3_aa: CASSLGGGYEQYF
v_call: TRBV4-3; cdr3_aa: CASSQFEGMGGYTF
v_call: TRBV7-9; cdr3_aa: CASSLGLAGGPRDEQYF
v_call: TRBV13; cdr3_aa: CASRHNGLAAYNEQFF
v_call: TRBV10-3; cdr3_aa: CATTRQGSYNEQFF
v_call: TRBV9; cdr3_aa: CASSVFWRPGGELFF
v_call: TRBV4-1; cdr3_aa: CASSLKAEFSYEQYF
v_call: TRBV5-1; cdr3_aa: CASSREGSEETQYF
v_call: TRBV19; cdr3_aa: CASKKASGMSYNEQFF
v_call: TRBV4-3; cdr3_aa: CASSQESQTNYEQYF
v_call: TRBV4-1; cdr3_aa: CASSQPTRGAKNIQYF
v_call: TRBV29-1; cdr3_aa: CSARTLGARTPTNYGYTF
v_call: TRBV6-5; cdr3_aa: CASIRGQGATGELFF
v_call: TRBV6-5; cdr3_aa: CASSFRGAPEKLFF
v_call: TRBV27; cdr3_aa: CASSLYFGQTSGNTIYF
v_call: TRBV7-9; cdr3_aa: CASHNRAATGELFF
v_call: TRBV7-9; cdr3_aa: CASSLAQGYGGYTF
v_call: TRBV6-5; cdr3_aa: CASSYRTGDTEAFF
v_call: TRBV2; cdr3_aa: CASSEATGRRSQYF
v_call: TRBV7-2; cdr3_aa: CASSAQGTYTEAFF
v_call: TRBV3-1/TRBV3-2; cdr3_aa: CASSLGFATNEKLFF
v_call: TRBV6-5; cdr3_aa: CASSYVGEQYF
v_call: TRBV10-3; cdr3_aa: CAISGGENTIYF
v_call: TRBV28; cdr3_aa: CASSLWQGGYNEQFF
v_call: TRBV27; cdr3_aa: CASTSASSLYEQYF
v_call: TRBV19; cdr3_aa: CASTIQGGNYEQYF
v_call: TRBV27; cdr3_aa: CASKTRGTDNQPQHF
v_call: TRBV9; cdr3_aa: CASSVWRGGSTDTQYF
v_call: TRBV5-8; cdr3_aa: CASSKNTEAFF
v_call: TRBV3-1/TRBV3-2; cdr3_aa: CASSQNMAGPFGVLTF
v_call: TRBV4-2; cdr3_aa: CASSQDTGGPYEQYF
v_call: TRBV5-1; cdr3_aa: CASSLRAQGAGNTIYF
v_call: TRBV7-7; cdr3_aa: CASSPRTTGQLYNEQFF
v_call: TRBV19; cdr3_aa: CATQVQGAEEQFF
v_call: TRBV5-1; cdr3_aa: CASSLGLAGGEREQFF
v_call: TRBV6-1; cdr3_aa: CASSEDETPSYEQYF
v_call: TRBV10-3; cdr3_aa: CAISGPKSDSPLHF
v_call: TRBV5-1; cdr3_aa: CASSLRGDGTDTQYF
v_call: TRBV4-3; cdr3_aa: CASRGRGNYGYTF